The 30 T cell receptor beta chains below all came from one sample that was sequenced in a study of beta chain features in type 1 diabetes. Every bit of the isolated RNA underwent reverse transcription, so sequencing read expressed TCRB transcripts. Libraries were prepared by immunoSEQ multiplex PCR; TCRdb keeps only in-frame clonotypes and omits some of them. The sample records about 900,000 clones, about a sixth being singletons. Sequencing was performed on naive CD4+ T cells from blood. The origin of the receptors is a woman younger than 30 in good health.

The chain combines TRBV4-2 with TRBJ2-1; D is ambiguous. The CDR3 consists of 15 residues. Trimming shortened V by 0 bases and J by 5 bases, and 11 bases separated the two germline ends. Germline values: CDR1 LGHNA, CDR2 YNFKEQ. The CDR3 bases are TGTGCCAGCAGCCAAGATCTGACTGGCCACAATGAGCAGTTCTTC. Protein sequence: CASSQDLTGHNEQFF.

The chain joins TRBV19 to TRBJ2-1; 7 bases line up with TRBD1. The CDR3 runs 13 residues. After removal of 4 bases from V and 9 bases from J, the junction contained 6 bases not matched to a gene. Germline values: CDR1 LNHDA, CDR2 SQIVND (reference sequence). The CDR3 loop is CASSTRQGTEQFF. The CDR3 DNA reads TGTGCCAGTAGTACCCGACAGGGCACTGAGCAGTTCTTC. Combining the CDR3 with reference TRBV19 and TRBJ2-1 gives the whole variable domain DGGITQSPKYLFRKEGQNVTLSCEQNLNHDAMYWYRQDPGQGLRLIYYSQIVNDFQKGDIAEGYSVSREKKESFPLTVTSAQKNPTAFYLCASSTRQGTEQFFGPGTRLTVL.

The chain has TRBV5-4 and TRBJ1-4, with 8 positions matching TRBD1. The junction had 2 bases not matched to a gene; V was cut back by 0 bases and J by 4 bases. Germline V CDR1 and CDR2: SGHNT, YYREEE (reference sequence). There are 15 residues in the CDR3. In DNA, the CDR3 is TGTGCCAGCAGCTTGGGGACAGGGAATAATGAAAAACTGTTTTTT. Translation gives CASSLGTGNNEKLFF.

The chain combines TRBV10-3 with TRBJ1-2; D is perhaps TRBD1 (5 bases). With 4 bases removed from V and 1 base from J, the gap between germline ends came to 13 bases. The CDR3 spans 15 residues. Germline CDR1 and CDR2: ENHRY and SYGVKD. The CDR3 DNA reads TGTGCCATCAGTGTTATGGCAGGGCTTAACTATGGCTACACCTTC. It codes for CAISVMAGLNYGYTF.

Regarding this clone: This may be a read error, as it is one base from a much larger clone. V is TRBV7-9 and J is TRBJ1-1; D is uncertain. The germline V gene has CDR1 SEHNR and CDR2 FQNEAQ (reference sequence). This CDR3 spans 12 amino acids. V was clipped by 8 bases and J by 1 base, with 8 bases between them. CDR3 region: CASGKENTEAFF. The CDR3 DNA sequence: TGTGCCAGCGGCAAGGAGAACACTGAAGCTTTCTTT.

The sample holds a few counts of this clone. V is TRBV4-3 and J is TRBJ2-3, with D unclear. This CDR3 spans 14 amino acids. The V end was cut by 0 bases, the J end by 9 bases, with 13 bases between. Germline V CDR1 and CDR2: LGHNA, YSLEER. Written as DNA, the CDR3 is TGCGCCAGCAGCCAAGAAGTAGTCGGGCGGACGCAGTATTTT. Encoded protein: CASSQEVVGRTQYF.

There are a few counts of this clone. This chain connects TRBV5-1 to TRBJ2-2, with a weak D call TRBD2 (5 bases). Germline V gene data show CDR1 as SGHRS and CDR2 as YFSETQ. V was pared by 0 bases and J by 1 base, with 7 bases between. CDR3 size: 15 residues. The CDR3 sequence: CASSLAEENTGELFF. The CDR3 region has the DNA TGCGCCAGCAGCTTGGCGGAGGAGAACACCGGGGAGCTGTTTTTT.

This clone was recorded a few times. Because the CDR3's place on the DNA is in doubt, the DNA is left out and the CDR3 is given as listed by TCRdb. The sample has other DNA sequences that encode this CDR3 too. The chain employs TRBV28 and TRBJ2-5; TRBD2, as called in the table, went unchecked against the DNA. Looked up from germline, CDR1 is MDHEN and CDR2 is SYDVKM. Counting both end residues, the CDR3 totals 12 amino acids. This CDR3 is CASSSSQETQYF.

In DNA form, the CDR3 reads TGTGCCAGCAGTTACTCGAAACTGGGGAGGGAAAAACTGTTTTTT. Translated: CASSYSKLGREKLFF. J is TRBJ1-4 and V is TRBV6-5; no clear D. The CDR3 runs to 15 residues. CDR1 is MNHEY and CDR2 is SVGAGI in the germline V gene. V gave up 0 bases and J gave up 8 bases, with 13 bases separating them.

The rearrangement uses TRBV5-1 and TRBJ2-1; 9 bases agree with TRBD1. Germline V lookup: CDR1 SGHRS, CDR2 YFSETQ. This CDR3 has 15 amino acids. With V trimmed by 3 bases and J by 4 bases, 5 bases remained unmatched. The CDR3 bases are TGCGCCAGCAGCTCCGGGACAGGGATTTACAATGAGCAGTTCTTC. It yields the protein CASSSGTGIYNEQFF.

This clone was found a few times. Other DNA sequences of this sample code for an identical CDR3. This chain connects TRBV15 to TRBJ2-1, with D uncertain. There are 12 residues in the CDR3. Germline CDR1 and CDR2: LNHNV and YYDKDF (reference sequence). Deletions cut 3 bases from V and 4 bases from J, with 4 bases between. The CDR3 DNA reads TGTGCCACCAGCAGGGTTTACAATGAGCAGTTCTTC. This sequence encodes CATSRVYNEQFF. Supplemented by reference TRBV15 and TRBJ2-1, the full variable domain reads DAMVIQNPRYQVTQFGKPVTLSCSQTLNHNVMYWYQQKSSQAPKLLFHYYDKDFNNEADTPDNFQSRRPNTSFCFLDIRSPGLGDTAMYLCATSRVYNEQFFGPGTRLTVL.

The CDR3 reads CASSLVGETYEQFF. CDR3 DNA: TGTGCCAGCAGCTTAGTGGGCGAGACGTATGAGCAGTTCTTC. The chain is built from TRBV11-1 and TRBJ2-1; D ambiguous. The germline CDR1 and CDR2 sequences are SGHAT and FQDESV (reference sequence). CDR3 size: 14 residues. Trimming removed 1 base from V and 8 bases from J, with 12 bases in between.

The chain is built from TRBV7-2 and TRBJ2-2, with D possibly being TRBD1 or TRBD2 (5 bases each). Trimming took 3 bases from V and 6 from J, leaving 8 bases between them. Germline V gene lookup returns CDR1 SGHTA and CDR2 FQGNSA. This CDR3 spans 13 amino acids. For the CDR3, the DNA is TGTGCCAGCAGCTTTGGGGGAGCCGGGGAGCTGTTTTTT. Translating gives CASSFGGAGELFF.

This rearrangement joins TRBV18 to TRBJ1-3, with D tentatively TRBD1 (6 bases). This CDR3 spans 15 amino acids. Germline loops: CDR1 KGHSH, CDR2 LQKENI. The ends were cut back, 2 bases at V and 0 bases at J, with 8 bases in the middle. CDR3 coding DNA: TGTGCCAGCTCACCAAGGACAGACTCTGGAAACACCATATATTTT. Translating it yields CASSPRTDSGNTIYF.

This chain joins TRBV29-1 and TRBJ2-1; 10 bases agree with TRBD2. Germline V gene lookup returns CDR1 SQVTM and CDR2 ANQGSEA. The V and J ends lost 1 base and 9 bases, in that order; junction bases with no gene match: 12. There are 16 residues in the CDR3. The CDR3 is CSVEARVAGGPGEQFF. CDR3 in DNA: TGCAGCGTTGAAGCAAGGGTAGCGGGAGGTCCGGGTGAGCAGTTCTTC.

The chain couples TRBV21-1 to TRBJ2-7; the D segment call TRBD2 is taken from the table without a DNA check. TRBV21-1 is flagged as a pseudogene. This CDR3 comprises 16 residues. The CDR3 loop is CASSKGLAGGRYEQYF. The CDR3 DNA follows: TGTGCCAGCAGCAAAGGACTAGCGGGAGGGCGATACGAGCAGTACTTC.

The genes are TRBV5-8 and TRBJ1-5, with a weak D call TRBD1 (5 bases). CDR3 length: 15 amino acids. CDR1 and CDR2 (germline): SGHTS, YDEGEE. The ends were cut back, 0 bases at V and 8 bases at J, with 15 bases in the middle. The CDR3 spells CASSLAGQGLEPQHF. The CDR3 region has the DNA TGTGCCAGCAGCTTGGCAGGCCAGGGATTGGAGCCCCAGCATTTT.

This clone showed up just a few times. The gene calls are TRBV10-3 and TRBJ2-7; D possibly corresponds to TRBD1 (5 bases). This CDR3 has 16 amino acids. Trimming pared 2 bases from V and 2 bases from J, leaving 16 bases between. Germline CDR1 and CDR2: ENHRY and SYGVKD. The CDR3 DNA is TGTGCCATCAGTGAGGTTCGACAGACCCTAACCTACGAGCAGTACTTC. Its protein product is CAISEVRQTLTYEQYF.

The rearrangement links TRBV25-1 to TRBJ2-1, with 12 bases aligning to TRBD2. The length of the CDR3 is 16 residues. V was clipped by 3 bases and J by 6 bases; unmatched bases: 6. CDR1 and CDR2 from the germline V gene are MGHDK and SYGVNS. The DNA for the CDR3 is TGTGCCAGCAGTGAGTCGCGGACTAGCGGGGCCAATGAGCAGTTCTTC. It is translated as CASSESRTSGANEQFF.

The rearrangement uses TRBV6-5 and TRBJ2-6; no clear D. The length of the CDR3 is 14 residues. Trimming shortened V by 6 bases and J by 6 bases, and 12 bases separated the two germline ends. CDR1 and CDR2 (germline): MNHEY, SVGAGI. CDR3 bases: TGTGCCAGCAGCACTTCTTGGGAGGCCAACGTCCTGACTTTC. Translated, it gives CASSTSWEANVLTF.

The CDR3 region is CASSPTSGTLIGTDTQYF. The CDR3 nucleotides read TGTGCCAGCAGCCCTACTAGCGGGACGTTGATCGGCACAGATACGCAGTATTTT. The rearrangement links TRBV7-2 to TRBJ2-3; 10 nucleotides line up with TRBD2. The CDR3 length is 18 residues. Germline V lookup: CDR1 SGHTA, CDR2 FQGNSA. The V and J ends lost 5 bases and 1 base, in that order; junction bases with no gene match: 12. The full variable domain, in which reference TRBV7-2 and TRBJ2-3 provide the parts outside the CDR3, is GAGVSQSPSNKVTEKGKDVELRCDPISGHTALYWYRQSLGQGLEFLIYFQGNSAPDKSGLPSDRFSAERTGGSVSTLTIQRTQQEDSAVYLCASSPTSGTLIGTDTQYFGPGTRLTVL.

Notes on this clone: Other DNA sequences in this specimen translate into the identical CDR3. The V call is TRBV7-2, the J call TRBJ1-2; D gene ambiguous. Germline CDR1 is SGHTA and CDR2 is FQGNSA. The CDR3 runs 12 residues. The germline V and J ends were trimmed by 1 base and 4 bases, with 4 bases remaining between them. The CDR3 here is CASSLGTYGYTF. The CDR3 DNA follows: TGTGCCAGCAGCTTAGGGACCTATGGCTACACCTTC.

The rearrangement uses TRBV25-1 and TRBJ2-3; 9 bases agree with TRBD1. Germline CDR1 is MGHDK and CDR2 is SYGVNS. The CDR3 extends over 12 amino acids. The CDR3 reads CLDRGRRDTQYF. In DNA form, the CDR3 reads TGTTTAGACAGGGGGAGGAGGGATACGCAGTATTTT.

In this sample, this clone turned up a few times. CDR3 sequence: CASCPGTEPHGYTF. CDR3 nucleotides: TGCGCCAGCTGCCCTGGGACAGAGCCTCATGGCTACACCTTC. The chain links TRBV4-3 to TRBJ1-2, with TRBD1 matching 7 bases. V was pared by 8 bases and J by 6 bases, with 12 bases of the junction left unmatched. Germline V CDR1 and CDR2: LGHNA, YSLEER. This CDR3 is built from 14 residues.

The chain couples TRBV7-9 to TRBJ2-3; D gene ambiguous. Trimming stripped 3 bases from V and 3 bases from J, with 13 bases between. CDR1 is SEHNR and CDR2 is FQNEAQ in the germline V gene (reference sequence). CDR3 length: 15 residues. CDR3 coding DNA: TGTGCCAGCAGCTTCAGTGAATACAGAACAGATACGCAGTATTTT. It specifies CASSFSEYRTDTQYF.

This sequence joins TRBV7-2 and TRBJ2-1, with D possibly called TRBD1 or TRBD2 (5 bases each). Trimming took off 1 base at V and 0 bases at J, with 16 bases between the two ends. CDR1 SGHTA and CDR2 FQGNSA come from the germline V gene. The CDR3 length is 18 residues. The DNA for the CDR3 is TGTGCCAGCAGCTTAGGTTGGACAAGGAGGAGCTCCTACAATGAGCAGTTCTTC. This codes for CASSLGWTRRSSYNEQFF.

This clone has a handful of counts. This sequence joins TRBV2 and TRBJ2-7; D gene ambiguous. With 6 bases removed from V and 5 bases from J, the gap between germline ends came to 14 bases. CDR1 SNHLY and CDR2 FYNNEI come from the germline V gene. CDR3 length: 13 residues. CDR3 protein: CASRPRIWDEQYF. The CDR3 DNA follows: TGTGCCAGCAGACCCAGGATTTGGGACGAGCAGTACTTC.

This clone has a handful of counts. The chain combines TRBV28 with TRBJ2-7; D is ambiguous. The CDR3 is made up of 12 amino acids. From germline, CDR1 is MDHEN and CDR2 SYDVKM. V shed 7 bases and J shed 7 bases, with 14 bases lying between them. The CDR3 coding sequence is TGTGCCAGCAACTCACTTTGGGTAGAGCAGTACTTC. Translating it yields CASNSLWVEQYF.

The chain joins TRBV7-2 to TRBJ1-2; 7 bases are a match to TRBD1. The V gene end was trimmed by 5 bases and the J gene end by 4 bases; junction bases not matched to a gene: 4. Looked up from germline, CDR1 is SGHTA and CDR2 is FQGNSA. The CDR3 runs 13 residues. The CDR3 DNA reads TGTGCCAGCAGCCGGACAGGCCTCTATGGCTACACCTTC. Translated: CASSRTGLYGYTF.

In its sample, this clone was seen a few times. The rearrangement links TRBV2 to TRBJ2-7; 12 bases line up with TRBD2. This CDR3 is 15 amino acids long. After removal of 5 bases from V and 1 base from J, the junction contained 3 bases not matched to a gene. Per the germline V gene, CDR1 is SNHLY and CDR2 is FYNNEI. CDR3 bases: TGTGCCAGCAGTACGACTAGCGGGAGTTCCTACGAGCAGTACTTC. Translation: CASSTTSGSSYEQYF.